A selection of T cell receptor beta chains follows, all from one sample in a study of blood T cell repertoires in COVID-19. Here immunoSEQ multiplex PCR was the method, and the copy in TCRdb shows in-frame clones only, minus some. The profile shows about 480,000 clones, roughly 85% of them singletons. Material: PBMCs or T cells enriched from blood (not recorded which). These receptors were collected from a woman in her late teens or twenties with acute COVID-19. The CDR3 runs from the conserved cysteine through the conserved F or W. Fields, in order: clone size, J gene, D gene, V gene, CDR3 DNA, CDR3 protein. D genes are given only for firm matches. Size tells how often a clone was seen (once, few, many) or the class of an expanded clone, and some rows leave it out.

clone_size: NA; j_call: TRBJ2-1; d_call: NA; v_call: TRBV24-1; cdr3_nt: TGTGCCACCCAGACGGGTGCCTCCTACAATGAGCAGTTCTTC; cdr3_aa: CATQTGASYNEQFF
clone_size: NA; j_call: TRBJ1-5; d_call: NA; v_call: TRBV29-1; cdr3_nt: TGCAGCGTCGCCGACAGCGAGTACCAGCCCCAGCATTTT; cdr3_aa: CSVADSEYQPQHF
clone_size: NA; j_call: TRBJ1-2; d_call: NA; v_call: TRBV20-1; cdr3_nt: TGCAGTGCTAGTTCAGGCCGGGAGGGCTACACCTTC; cdr3_aa: CSASSGREGYTF
clone_size: few; j_call: TRBJ1-1; d_call: TRBD1; v_call: TRBV6-5; cdr3_nt: TGTGCCAGTTATGGGACAGGGGACACTGAAGCTTTCTTT; cdr3_aa: CASYGTGDTEAFF
clone_size: NA; j_call: TRBJ2-7; d_call: NA; v_call: TRBV28; cdr3_nt: TGTGCCAGCACCCTAAGGGGAGGTGGCTACGAGCAGTACTTC; cdr3_aa: CASTLRGGGYEQYF
clone_size: once; j_call: TRBJ1-6; d_call: NA; v_call: TRBV2; cdr3_nt: TGTGCCAGCAGTGGAACAGAAAATTCACCCCTCCACTTT; cdr3_aa: CASSGTENSPLHF
clone_size: NA; j_call: TRBJ2-7; d_call: TRBD2; v_call: TRBV7-2; cdr3_nt: TGTGCCAGCAGCCGGACTAGCGTCGCCTACGAGCAGTACTTC; cdr3_aa: CASSRTSVAYEQYF
clone_size: NA; j_call: TRBJ1-3; d_call: NA; v_call: TRBV6-5; cdr3_nt: TGTGCCAGCAGCTCCCGGGACACCATATATTTT; cdr3_aa: CASSSRDTIYF
clone_size: once; j_call: TRBJ2-5; d_call: TRBD2; v_call: TRBV7-9; cdr3_nt: TGTGCCAGCAGCTTAGTGGGAGTAGCGGGGCAAGAGACCCAGTACTTC; cdr3_aa: CASSLVGVAGQETQYF
clone_size: NA; j_call: TRBJ2-1; d_call: TRBD2; v_call: TRBV6-5; cdr3_nt: TGTGCCAGCAGGATAGCGGGGGGCCTTCACAATGAGCAGTTCTTC; cdr3_aa: CASRIAGGLHNEQFF
clone_size: few; j_call: TRBJ1-1; d_call: NA; v_call: TRBV21-1; cdr3_nt: TGTGCCAGCAGCAAAAGGGGACAGGGGGCTAAGATCACTGAAGCTTTCTTT; cdr3_aa: CASSKRGQGAKITEAFF
clone_size: NA; j_call: TRBJ1-3; d_call: NA; v_call: TRBV5-1; cdr3_nt: TGCGCCAGCAGCTATCAGGGCAGTGGAGCTGGAAACACCATATATTTT; cdr3_aa: CASSYQGSGAGNTIYF
clone_size: NA; j_call: TRBJ2-4; d_call: TRBD2; v_call: TRBV3-1/TRBV3-2; cdr3_nt: TGTGCCAGCAGCTCCCTAGCGGGGGACACCTTAGGGGGCATTCAGTACTTC; cdr3_aa: CASSSLAGDTLGGIQYF
clone_size: NA; j_call: TRBJ1-1; d_call: NA; v_call: TRBV9; cdr3_nt: TGTGCCAGCAGCTCACAGGGAAGTGAAGCTTTCTTT; cdr3_aa: CASSSQGSEAFF
clone_size: NA; j_call: TRBJ1-1; d_call: NA; v_call: TRBV29-1; cdr3_nt: TGCAGCGTGAGATTCTTGAACACTGAAGCTTTCTTT; cdr3_aa: CSVRFLNTEAFF
clone_size: NA; j_call: TRBJ1-4; d_call: NA; v_call: TRBV19; cdr3_nt: TGTGCCAGTAGTACCACCCGGGGGGCCGGGGAAAAACTGTTTTTT; cdr3_aa: CASSTTRGAGEKLFF
clone_size: NA; j_call: TRBJ1-1; d_call: NA; v_call: TRBV10-3; cdr3_nt: TGTGCCATCAGTGAGTCGGAGAGAGCGGTACCGAACACTGAAGCTTTCTTT; cdr3_aa: CAISESERAVPNTEAFF
clone_size: NA; j_call: TRBJ2-5; d_call: NA; v_call: TRBV30; cdr3_nt: TGTGCCTGGAGTGTACTGGAGACCCAGTACTTC; cdr3_aa: CAWSVLETQYF
clone_size: NA; j_call: TRBJ1-1; d_call: NA; v_call: TRBV7-6; cdr3_nt: TGTGCCAGCAGCTTTGGGGGGAGGAACACTGAAGCTTTCTTT; cdr3_aa: CASSFGGRNTEAFF
clone_size: NA; j_call: TRBJ2-7; d_call: NA; v_call: TRBV4-1; cdr3_nt: TGCGCCAGCAGCCCCACAGCCCTATCCGGGACCTACGAGCAGTACTTC; cdr3_aa: CASSPTALSGTYEQYF
clone_size: NA; j_call: TRBJ1-5; d_call: NA; v_call: TRBV7-8; cdr3_nt: TGTGCCAGCAGCTTAGGGTCGTTCGACAGAACTAATCAGCCCCAGCATTTT; cdr3_aa: CASSLGSFDRTNQPQHF
clone_size: NA; j_call: TRBJ2-7; d_call: NA; v_call: TRBV7-9; cdr3_nt: TGTGCCAGCAGCGGGATTAGCGGTTCTCACAACTCCTACGAGCAGTACTTC; cdr3_aa: CASSGISGSHNSYEQYF